This passage covers 7 T cell receptor beta chains from one sample sequenced in a study of preoperative IRX-2 immunotherapy in early breast cancer. The treatment was: preoperative locoregional IRX-2 cytokine immunotherapy. Sequenced by immunoSEQ multiplex PCR; TCRdb stores in-frame clones only, minus some. The data show around 39,000 clones, about 95% seen once. Sequenced here: tumor tissue, sampled after IRX-2 immunotherapy. These receptors came from a human donor with breast cancer.

A remark on this clone: Other DNA sequences in the sample encode the same CDR3. The chain joins TRBV27 to TRBJ1-2; D gene uncertain. The CDR3 has 13 residues. Germline-derived CDR1 and CDR2 are MNHEY and SMNVEV (reference sequence). The V gene lost 2 bases and the J gene lost 0 bases, with 4 bases spanning the gap. The CDR3 sequence: CASSLQPNYGYTF. The CDR3 DNA follows: TGTGCCAGCAGTTTACAGCCTAACTATGGCTACACCTTC.

The J gene is TRBJ1-1, the V gene TRBV7-6; D might be TRBD1 (6 bases). This CDR3 is 14 amino acids long. Trimming cost V 2 bases and J 2 bases, with 9 bases left between them. The V gene's germline CDR1 is SGHVS and CDR2 FNYEAQ. CDR3 residues: CASSLHRVNTEAFF. The CDR3 nucleotides are TGTGCCAGCAGCTTACACAGGGTTAACACTGAAGCTTTCTTT.

The chain has TRBV4-3 and TRBJ2-1; D is perhaps TRBD1 (6 bases). The CDR3 covers 16 residues. Germline V gene data show CDR1 as LGHNA and CDR2 as YSLEER. The V gene lost 5 bases and the J gene lost 4 bases, with 18 bases spanning the gap. The CDR3 nucleotides read TGCGCCAGCAGCATCCGACAGGTTAATGTGTACAATGAGCAGTTCTTC. Protein: CASSIRQVNVYNEQFF.

The chain carries TRBV4-2 and TRBJ2-7; 7 bases are a match to TRBD2. The CDR3 length is 16 residues. J was trimmed by 3 bases and V by 1 base; bases with no gene match: 9. Germline CDR1 LGHNA, CDR2 YNFKEQ. The CDR3 spells CASSQVSPGLIYEQYF. DNA of the CDR3: TGTGCCAGCAGCCAAGTTTCACCGGGACTAATCTACGAGCAGTACTTC.

The V call is TRBV28, the J call TRBJ2-5; weak D call: TRBD2 (7 bases). This CDR3 region has 16 residues. V was cut by 8 bases and J by 5 bases, with 24 bases left in between. Per the germline V gene, CDR1 is MDHEN and CDR2 is SYDVKM. The DNA for the CDR3 is TGTGCCAGCCCCCCGGGGGGTTATGGGGGGCTGGAGACCCAGTACTTC. Encoded protein: CASPPGGYGGLETQYF.

This clone is labeled as medium-sized (0.01 to 0.1%). DNA of the CDR3: TGTGCCAGTAGTAGAACGACAGGACGGAGGGATCAGCCCCAGCATTTT. It codes for CASSRTTGRRDQPQHF. J is TRBJ1-5 and V is TRBV19, with D perhaps matching TRBD1 (6 bases). Per germline, CDR1 LNHDA and CDR2 SQIVND (reference sequence). Trimming stripped 4 bases from V and 5 bases from J, with 18 bases between. This CDR3 is 16 amino acids long.

V is TRBV7-6 and J is TRBJ2-1; 10 bases align to TRBD2. Germline V gives CDR1 SGHVS, CDR2 FNYEAQ. V lost 0 bases to trimming and J lost 3 bases; unmatched junction nucleotides: 5. The length of the CDR3 is 17 residues. CDR3 residues: CASSLALVAGGYNEQFF. CDR3 in DNA: TGTGCCAGCAGCTTAGCGCTGGTAGCGGGAGGCTACAATGAGCAGTTCTTC.